This entry lists 16 T cell receptor beta chains sequenced from one sample in a study of graft-versus-host responses after intestinal transplantation. The protocol was immunoSEQ multiplex PCR, while the TCRdb copy is restricted to in-frame clones and leaves out a portion. The sample has some 43,000 clones; less than 95% are singletons. The specimen comprised PBMCs, sampled about 350 days after intestinal transplant. Receptor source: a human patient who received an intestinal transplant, so some T cells may come from the graft donor.

J is TRBJ1-6 and V is TRBV27; 9 bases align to TRBD1. The V and J ends lost 3 bases and 7 bases, in that order; junction bases with no gene match: 1. Germline V CDR1 and CDR2: MNHEY, SMNVEV (reference sequence). This CDR3 is built from 14 residues. CDR3 sequence reads: CASSFGQGNSPLHF. For the CDR3, the DNA is TGTGCCAGCAGTTTTGGACAGGGGAATTCACCCCTCCACTTT.

The chain combines TRBV14 with TRBJ2-5; D not resolved. Trimming pared 4 bases from V and 5 bases from J, leaving 5 bases between. The CDR3 is made up of 11 amino acids. Germline loops: CDR1 SGHDN, CDR2 FVKESK. CDR3 protein: CASSLGETQYF. The CDR3 nucleotides are TGTGCCAGCAGCCTTGGGGAGACCCAGTACTTC.

The rearrangement links TRBV30 to TRBJ1-5; 8 bases fit TRBD1. Germline lookup yields CDR1 GTSNPN and CDR2 SVGIG (reference sequence). With 3 bases clipped from V and 4 bases from J, the junction kept 11 bases outside the gene matches. This CDR3 is built from 16 residues. In DNA form, the CDR3 reads TGTGCCTGGAGCCAACTCTGCAGGGGGCGAAATCAGCCCCAGCATTTT. This sequence encodes CAWSQLCRGRNQPQHF.

The chain employs TRBV27 and TRBJ2-5; D possibly corresponds to TRBD1 (5 bases). This CDR3 is built from 16 residues. Per germline, CDR1 MNHEY and CDR2 SMNVEV (reference sequence). V lost 2 bases, J lost 4 bases, and 17 bases lay in between. In DNA, the CDR3 is TGTGCCAGCAGTTTAAGGGGTCAGGGTATGGGAGAGACCCAGTACTTC. Its translation is CASSLRGQGMGETQYF.

CDR3 sequence reads: CASSFQGSEKLFF. For the CDR3, the DNA is TGCGCCAGCAGCTTTCAGGGTAGTGAAAAACTGTTTTTT. This chain connects TRBV5-1 to TRBJ1-4; TRBD1 might be the D (5 bases). This CDR3 has 13 amino acids. The V gene's germline CDR1 is SGHRS and CDR2 YFSETQ. Trimming left V 2 bases short and J 7 bases short, with 9 bases between.

The V and J genes are TRBV5-1 and TRBJ2-3; D may be TRBD2 (5 bases). V was clipped by 4 bases and J by 0 bases, with 12 bases between them. The CDR3 contains 15 residues. Germline values: CDR1 SGHRS, CDR2 YFSETQ. The CDR3 DNA follows: TGCGCCAGCAGCGCTTTCAGGACTAGCACAGATACGCAGTATTTT. Its protein product is CASSAFRTSTDTQYF.

The chain combines TRBV2 with TRBJ2-7, with 7 bases aligning to TRBD2. Germline V gives CDR1 SNHLY, CDR2 FYNNEI. V lost 8 bases to trimming and J lost 3 bases; unmatched junction nucleotides: 13. This CDR3 has 15 residues. The CDR3 bases are TGTGCCAGCGGCCCTGGGGGGGACTTTTACTACGAGCAGTACTTC. It translates to CASGPGGDFYYEQYF.

This clone appeared a single time. This sequence joins TRBV10-2 and TRBJ2-5; 8 bases align to TRBD1. The trim removed 2 bases at V and 4 bases at J, leaving 0 bases unmatched. CDR3 size: 13 residues. Germline V CDR1 and CDR2: WSHSY, SAAADI. CDR3 sequence: CASSEDRGETQYF. The CDR3 coding sequence is TGCGCCAGCAGTGAGGACAGGGGAGAGACCCAGTACTTC.

The table lists this clone with a count of one. V is TRBV11-3 and J is TRBJ1-1; D might be TRBD1 (6 bases). Germline CDR1 SGHNT, CDR2 YENEEA. Trimming took off 3 bases at V and 5 bases at J, with 13 bases between the two ends. This CDR3 comprises 14 residues. CDR3 DNA sequence: TGTGCCAGCAGCTTCTACAGGGTGGGAACTGAAGCTTTCTTT. Encoded protein: CASSFYRVGTEAFF. The complete variable domain, with remaining parts taken from reference TRBV11-3 and TRBJ1-1, reads EAGVVQSPRYKIIEKKQPVAFWCNPISGHNTLYWYLQNLGQGPELLIRYENEEAVDDSQLPKDRFSAERLKGVDSTLKIQPAELGDSAVYLCASSFYRVGTEAFFGQGTRLTVV.

CDR3 loop: CSVELVQGGETQYF. CDR3 nucleotides: TGCAGCGTTGAATTGGTTCAGGGAGGGGAGACCCAGTACTTC. This chain connects TRBV29-1 to TRBJ2-5; 7 positions match TRBD2. The CDR3 runs to 14 residues. V gave up 2 bases and J gave up 5 bases; unmatched junction bases: 8. The germline V gene encodes CDR1 SQVTM and CDR2 ANQGSEA.

This clone was found once. Here the CDR3 reads CASSHLETDKPYEQYF. In DNA, the CDR3 is TGCGCCAGCAGTCATCTCGAAACGGACAAACCCTACGAGCAGTACTTC. The chain recombines TRBV23-1 with TRBJ2-7; D might be TRBD1 (5 bases). TRBV23-1 is marked as an open reading frame, function uncertain. There are 16 residues in the CDR3. V lost 3 bases and J 2 bases, leaving 17 bases between the germline ends.

The rearrangement links TRBV5-6 to TRBJ2-7; D possibly corresponds to TRBD2 (5 bases). V lost 2 bases, J lost 6 bases, and 6 bases lay in between. The CDR3 extends over 11 amino acids. Germline values: CDR1 SGHDT, CDR2 YYEEEE. CDR3 sequence: CASSFEGEQYF. Here the CDR3 DNA reads TGTGCCAGCAGCTTCGAGGGCGAGCAGTACTTC.

This chain connects TRBV7-6 to TRBJ2-3; TRBD2 is a possible D gene (7 bases). The CDR3 covers 17 residues. V lost 1 base and J 10 bases, leaving 24 bases between the germline ends. Germline assignment: CDR1 SGHVS and CDR2 FNYEAQ. The CDR3 loop is CASSLEFIAGARAAQYF. The CDR3 coding sequence is TGTGCCAGCAGCTTAGAGTTTATCGCGGGGGCACGGGCGGCGCAGTATTTT.

This chain joins TRBV5-1 and TRBJ2-2; 7 bases are shared with TRBD1. The CDR3 runs 17 residues. The V and J ends lost 4 bases and 1 base, in that order; junction bases with no gene match: 10. Germline V gene lookup returns CDR1 SGHRS and CDR2 YFSETQ. The CDR3 region has the DNA TGCGCCAGCAGCCGGGACAGTAACATGGGGAACACCGGGGAGCTGTTTTTT. Its translation is CASSRDSNMGNTGELFF.

This clone was counted once. The V and J genes are TRBV5-6 and TRBJ1-5; D might be TRBD1 (6 bases). The V and J ends lost 6 bases and 5 bases respectively, with 21 bases between them. The CDR3 is made up of 16 amino acids. Per germline, CDR1 SGHDT and CDR2 YYEEEE. The CDR3 DNA reads as TGTGCCAGCACCAAGGGGCCGGGGGCGCGGGATCAGCCCCAGCATTTT. It codes for CASTKGPGARDQPQHF.

This clone was observed once. V gene TRBV5-1 combines with J gene TRBJ1-2; D is uncertain. The CDR3 extends over 12 amino acids. CDR1 is SGHRS, CDR2 YFSETQ, per germline. Between the trimmed V and J ends, which lost 1 base and 7 bases, there was a span of 8 bases. DNA for the CDR3: TGCGCCAGCAGCTTGAACGAGGCTGGCTACACCTTC. Its protein product is CASSLNEAGYTF.